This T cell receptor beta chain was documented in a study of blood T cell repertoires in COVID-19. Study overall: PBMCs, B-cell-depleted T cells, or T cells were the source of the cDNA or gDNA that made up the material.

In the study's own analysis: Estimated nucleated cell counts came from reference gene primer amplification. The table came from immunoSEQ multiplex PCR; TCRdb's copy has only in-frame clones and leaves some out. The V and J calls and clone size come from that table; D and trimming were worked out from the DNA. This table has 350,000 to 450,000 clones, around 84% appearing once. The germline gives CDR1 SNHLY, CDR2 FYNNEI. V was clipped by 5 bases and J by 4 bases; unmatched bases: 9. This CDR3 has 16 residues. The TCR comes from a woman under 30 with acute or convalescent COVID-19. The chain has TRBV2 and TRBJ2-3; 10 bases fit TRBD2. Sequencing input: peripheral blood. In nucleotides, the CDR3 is TGTGCCAGCAGTCTAGCGGGGGATTTTTGGGCAGATACGCAGTATTTT. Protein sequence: CASSLAGDFWADTQYF.